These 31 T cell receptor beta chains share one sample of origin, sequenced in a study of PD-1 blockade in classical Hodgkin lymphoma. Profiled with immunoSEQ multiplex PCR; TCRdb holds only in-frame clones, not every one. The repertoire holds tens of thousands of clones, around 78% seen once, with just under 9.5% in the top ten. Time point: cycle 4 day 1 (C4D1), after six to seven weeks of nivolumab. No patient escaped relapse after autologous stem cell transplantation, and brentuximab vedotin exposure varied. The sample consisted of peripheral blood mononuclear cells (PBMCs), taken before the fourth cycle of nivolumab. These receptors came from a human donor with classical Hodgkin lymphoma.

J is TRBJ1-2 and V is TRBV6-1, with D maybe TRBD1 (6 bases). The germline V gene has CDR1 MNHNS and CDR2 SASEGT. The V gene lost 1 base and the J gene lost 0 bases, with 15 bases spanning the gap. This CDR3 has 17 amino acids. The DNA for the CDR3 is TGTGCCAGCAGTGAAGGCCAGAGACAGGCTACTAACTATGGCTACACCTTC. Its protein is CASSEGQRQATNYGYTF.

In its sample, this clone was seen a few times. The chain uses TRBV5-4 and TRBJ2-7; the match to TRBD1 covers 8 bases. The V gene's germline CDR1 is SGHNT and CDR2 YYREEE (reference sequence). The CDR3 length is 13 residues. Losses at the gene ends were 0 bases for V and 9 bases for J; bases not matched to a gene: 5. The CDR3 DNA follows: TGTGCCAGCAGCTTGGTGTCAGGGGGCGCGCAGTACTTC. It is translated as CASSLVSGGAQYF.

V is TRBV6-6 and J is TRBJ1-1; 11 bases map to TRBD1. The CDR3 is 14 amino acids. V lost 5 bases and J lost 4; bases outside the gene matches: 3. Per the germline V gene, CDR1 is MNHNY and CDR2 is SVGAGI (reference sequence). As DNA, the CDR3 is TGTGCCAGCAGTAAGGGACAGGGGGTCACTGAAGCTTTCTTT. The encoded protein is CASSKGQGVTEAFF.

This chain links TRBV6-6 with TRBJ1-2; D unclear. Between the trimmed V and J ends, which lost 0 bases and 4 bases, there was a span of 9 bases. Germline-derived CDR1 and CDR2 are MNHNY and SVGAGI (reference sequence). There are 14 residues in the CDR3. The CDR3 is CASSYSAARYGYTF. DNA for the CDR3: TGTGCCAGCAGTTACTCGGCAGCCCGCTATGGCTACACCTTC.

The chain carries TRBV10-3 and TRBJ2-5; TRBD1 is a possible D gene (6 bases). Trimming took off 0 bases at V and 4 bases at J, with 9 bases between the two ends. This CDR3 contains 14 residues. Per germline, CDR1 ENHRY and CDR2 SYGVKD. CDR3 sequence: CAISESAGVETQYF. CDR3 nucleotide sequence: TGTGCCATCAGTGAGTCCGCAGGGGTAGAGACCCAGTACTTC.

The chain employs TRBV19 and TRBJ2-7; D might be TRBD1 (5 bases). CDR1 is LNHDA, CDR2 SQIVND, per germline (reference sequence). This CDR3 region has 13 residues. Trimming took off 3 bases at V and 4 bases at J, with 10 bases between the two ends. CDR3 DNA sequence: TGTGCCAGTAGTATGGCGACAGAGTACGAGCAGTACTTC. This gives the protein CASSMATEYEQYF.

The CDR3 here is CASSFGGSNQPQHF. The DNA for the CDR3 is TGTGCCAGCAGTTTTGGCGGTAGCAATCAGCCCCAGCATTTT. V usage is TRBV28 and J usage is TRBJ1-5; D uncertain. This CDR3 region has 14 residues. CDR1 and CDR2 (germline): MDHEN, SYDVKM. Trimming removed 3 bases at V and 0 bases at J, with 6 bases between.

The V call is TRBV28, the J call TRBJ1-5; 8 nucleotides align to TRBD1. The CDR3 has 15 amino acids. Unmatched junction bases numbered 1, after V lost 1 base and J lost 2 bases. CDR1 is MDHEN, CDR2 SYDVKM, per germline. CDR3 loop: CASSLSGGGNQPQHF. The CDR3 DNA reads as TGTGCCAGCAGTTTATCAGGGGGCGGCAATCAGCCCCAGCATTTT.

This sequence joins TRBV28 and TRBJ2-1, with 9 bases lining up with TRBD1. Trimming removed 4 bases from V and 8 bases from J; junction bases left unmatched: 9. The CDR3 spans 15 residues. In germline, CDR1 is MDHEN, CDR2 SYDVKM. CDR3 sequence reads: CASSSSGTGIYEQFF. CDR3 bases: TGTGCCAGCAGTTCATCCGGGACAGGGATCTATGAGCAGTTCTTC.

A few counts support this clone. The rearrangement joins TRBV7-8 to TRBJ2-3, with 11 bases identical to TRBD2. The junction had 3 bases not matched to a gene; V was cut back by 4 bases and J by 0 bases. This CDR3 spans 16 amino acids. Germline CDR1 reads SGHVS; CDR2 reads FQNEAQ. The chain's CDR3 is CASSYGTSGSTDTQYF. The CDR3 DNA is TGTGCCAGCAGCTACGGGACTAGCGGTAGCACAGATACGCAGTATTTT.

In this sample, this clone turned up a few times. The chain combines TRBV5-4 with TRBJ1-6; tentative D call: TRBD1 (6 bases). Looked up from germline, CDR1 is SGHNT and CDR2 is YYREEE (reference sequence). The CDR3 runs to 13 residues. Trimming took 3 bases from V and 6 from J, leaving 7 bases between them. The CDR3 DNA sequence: TGTGCCAGCAGCTGGACAGTTAATTCACCCCTCCACTTT. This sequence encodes CASSWTVNSPLHF.

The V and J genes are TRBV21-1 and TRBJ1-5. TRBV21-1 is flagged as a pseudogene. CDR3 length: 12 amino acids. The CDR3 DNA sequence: TGTGCCAGCGTACTCAAGGGTCAGCCCCAGCATTTT. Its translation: CASVLKGQPQHF.

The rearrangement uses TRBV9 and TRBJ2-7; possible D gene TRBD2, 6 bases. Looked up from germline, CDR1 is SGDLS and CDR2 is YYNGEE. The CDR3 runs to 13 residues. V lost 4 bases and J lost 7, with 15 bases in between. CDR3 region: CASSTTPEGEQYF. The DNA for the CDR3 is TGTGCCAGCAGCACCACCCCGGAGGGAGAGCAGTACTTC. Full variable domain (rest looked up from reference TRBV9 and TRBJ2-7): DSGVTQTPKHLITATGQRVTLRCSPRSGDLSVYWYQQSLDQGLQFLIQYYNGEERAKGNILERFSAQQFPDLHSELNLSSLELGDSALYFCASSTTPEGEQYFGPGTRLTVT.

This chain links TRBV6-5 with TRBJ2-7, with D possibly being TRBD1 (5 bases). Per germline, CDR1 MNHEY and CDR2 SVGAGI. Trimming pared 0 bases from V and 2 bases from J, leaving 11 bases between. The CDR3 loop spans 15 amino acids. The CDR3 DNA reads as TGTGCCAGCAGTTACTCGGCAGGGCCCCCCTACGAGCAGTACTTC. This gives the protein CASSYSAGPPYEQYF.

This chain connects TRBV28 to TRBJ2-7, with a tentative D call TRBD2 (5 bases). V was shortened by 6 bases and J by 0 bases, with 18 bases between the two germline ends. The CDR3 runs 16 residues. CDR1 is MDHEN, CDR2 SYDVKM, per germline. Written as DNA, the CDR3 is TGTGCCAGCAGAGGTTACGAAGCGGACCGCTCCTACGAGCAGTACTTC. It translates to CASRGYEADRSYEQYF.

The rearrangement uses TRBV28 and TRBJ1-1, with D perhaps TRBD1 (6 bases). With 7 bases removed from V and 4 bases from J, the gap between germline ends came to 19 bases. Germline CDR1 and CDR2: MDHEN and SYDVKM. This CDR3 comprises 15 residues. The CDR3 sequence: CASILGGGWGTEAFF. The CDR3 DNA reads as TGTGCCAGCATCCTTGGGGGGGGCTGGGGCACTGAAGCTTTCTTT.

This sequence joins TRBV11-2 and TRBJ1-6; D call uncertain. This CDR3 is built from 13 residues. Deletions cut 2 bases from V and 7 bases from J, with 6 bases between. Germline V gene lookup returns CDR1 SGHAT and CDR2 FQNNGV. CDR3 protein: CASSLLENSPLHF. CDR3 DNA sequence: TGTGCCAGCAGCTTACTTGAAAATTCACCCCTCCACTTT.

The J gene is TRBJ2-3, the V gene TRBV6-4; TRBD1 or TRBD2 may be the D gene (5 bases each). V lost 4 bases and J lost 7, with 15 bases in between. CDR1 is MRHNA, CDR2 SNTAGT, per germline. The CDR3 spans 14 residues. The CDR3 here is CASSVERGRNTQYF. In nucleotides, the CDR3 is TGTGCCAGCAGTGTAGAGAGGGGAAGAAATACGCAGTATTTT.

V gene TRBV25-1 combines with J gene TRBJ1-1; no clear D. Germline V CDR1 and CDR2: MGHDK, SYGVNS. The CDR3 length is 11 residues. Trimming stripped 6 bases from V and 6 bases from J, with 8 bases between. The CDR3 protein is CASRLVAEAFF. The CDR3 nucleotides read TGTGCCAGCAGGCTAGTGGCTGAAGCTTTCTTT.

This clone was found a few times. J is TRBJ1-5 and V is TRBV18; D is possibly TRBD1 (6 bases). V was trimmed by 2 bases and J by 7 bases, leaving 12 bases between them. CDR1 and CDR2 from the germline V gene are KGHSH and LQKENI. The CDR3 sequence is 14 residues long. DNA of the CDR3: TGTGCCAGCTCACCAGGGCAGGGGCCACAGCCCCAGCATTTT. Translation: CASSPGQGPQPQHF. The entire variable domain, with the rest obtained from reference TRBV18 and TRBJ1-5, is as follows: NAGVMQNPRHLVRRRGQEARLRCSPMKGHSHVYWYRQLPEEGLKFMVYLQKENIIDESGMPKERFSAEFPKEGPSILRIQQVVRGDSAAYFCASSPGQGPQPQHFGDGTRLSIL.

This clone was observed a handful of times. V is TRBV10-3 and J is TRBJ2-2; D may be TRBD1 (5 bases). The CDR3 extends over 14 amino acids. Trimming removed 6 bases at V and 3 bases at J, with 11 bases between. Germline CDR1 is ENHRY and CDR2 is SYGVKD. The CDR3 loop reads CAIRPGWDTGELFF. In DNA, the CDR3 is TGTGCCATCAGGCCAGGGTGGGACACCGGGGAGCTGTTTTTT.

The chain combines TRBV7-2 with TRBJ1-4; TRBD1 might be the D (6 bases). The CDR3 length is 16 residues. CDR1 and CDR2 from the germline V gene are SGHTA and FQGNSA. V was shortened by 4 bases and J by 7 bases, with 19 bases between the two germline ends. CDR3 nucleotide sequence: TGTGCCAGCAGCTCCCCTTTGGGGGGCCTGAGTGAAAAACTGTTTTTT. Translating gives CASSSPLGGLSEKLFF.

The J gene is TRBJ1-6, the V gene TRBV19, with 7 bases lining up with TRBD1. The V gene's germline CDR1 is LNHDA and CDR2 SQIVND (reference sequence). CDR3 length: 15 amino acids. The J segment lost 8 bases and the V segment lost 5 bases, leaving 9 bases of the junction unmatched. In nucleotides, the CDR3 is TGTGCCAGTAGTGGGCCGGACAGGCCCGATTCACCCCTCCACTTT. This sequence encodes CASSGPDRPDSPLHF.

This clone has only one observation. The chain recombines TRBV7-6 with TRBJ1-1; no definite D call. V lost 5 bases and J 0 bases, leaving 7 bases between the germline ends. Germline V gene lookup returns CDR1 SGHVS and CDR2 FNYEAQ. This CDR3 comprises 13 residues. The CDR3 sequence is CASSTHMNTEAFF. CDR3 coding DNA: TGTGCCAGCAGCACCCACATGAACACTGAAGCTTTCTTT.

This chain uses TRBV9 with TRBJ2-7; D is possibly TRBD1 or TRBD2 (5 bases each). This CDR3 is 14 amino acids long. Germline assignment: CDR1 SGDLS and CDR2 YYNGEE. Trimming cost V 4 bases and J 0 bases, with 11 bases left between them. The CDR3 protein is CASSPEGSSYEQYF. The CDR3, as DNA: TGTGCCAGCAGCCCAGAGGGGTCCTCCTACGAGCAGTACTTC.

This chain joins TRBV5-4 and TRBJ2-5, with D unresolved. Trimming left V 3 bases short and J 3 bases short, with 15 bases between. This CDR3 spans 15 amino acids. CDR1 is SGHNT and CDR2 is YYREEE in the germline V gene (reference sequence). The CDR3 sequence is CASSSHSRGEETQYF. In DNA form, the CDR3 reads TGTGCCAGCAGCTCCCACTCCCGCGGCGAAGAGACCCAGTACTTC.

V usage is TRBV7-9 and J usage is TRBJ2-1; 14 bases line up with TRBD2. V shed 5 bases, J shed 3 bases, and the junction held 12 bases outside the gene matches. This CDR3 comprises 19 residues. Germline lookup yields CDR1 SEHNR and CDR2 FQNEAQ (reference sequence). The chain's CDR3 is CASSPGTSGGSDLYNEQFF. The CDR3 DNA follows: TGTGCCAGCAGCCCCGGGACTAGCGGGGGTAGCGACCTCTACAATGAGCAGTTCTTC.

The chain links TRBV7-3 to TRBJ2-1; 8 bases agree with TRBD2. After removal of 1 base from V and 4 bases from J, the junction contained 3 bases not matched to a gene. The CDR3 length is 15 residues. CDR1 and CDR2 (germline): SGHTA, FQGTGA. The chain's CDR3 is CASSLRGTRYNEQFF. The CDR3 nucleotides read TGTGCCAGCAGCTTAAGGGGGACTAGGTACAATGAGCAGTTCTTC.

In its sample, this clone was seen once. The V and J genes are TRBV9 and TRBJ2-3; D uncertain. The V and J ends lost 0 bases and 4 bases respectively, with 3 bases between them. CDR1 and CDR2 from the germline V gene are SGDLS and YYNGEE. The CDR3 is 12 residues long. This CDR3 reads CASSVVPDTQYF. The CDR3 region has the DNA TGTGCCAGCAGCGTAGTTCCAGATACGCAGTATTTT.

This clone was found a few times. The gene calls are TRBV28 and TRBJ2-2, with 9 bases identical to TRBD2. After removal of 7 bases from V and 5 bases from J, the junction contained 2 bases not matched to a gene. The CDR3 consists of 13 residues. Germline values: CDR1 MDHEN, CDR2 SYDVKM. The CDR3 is CASMTSGTGELFF. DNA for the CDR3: TGTGCCAGCATGACTAGCGGTACCGGGGAGCTGTTTTTT. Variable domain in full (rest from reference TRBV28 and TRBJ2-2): DVKVTQSSRYLVKRTGEKVFLECVQDMDHENMFWYRQDPGLGLRLIYFSYDVKMKEKGDIPEGYSVSREKKERFSLILESASTNQTSMYLCASMTSGTGELFFGEGSRLTVL.

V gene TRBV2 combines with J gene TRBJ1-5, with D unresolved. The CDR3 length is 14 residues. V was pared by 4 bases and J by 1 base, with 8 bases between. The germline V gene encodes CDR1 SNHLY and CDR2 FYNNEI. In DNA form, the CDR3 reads TGTGCCAGCAGTGGAGCGAACAGCAATCAGCCCCAGCATTTT. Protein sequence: CASSGANSNQPQHF.